The clone carrying this T cell receptor beta chain has at least ten counts. Its specificity is not known. These data belong to a study of neurological immune-mediated disorders. Overall study findings and caveats: Among expanded clones, no CDR3 amino acid sequences were shared across subjects, a pattern suggesting private repertoires in all groups.

TCRdb used MiXCR to reprocess the 5' RACE reads, holding one entry per CDR3 protein. The sample records some 41,000 distinct CDR3 sequences, about 15% being singletons. Germline V gives CDR1 LGHDT, CDR2 YNNKEL (reference sequence). V was cut by 1 base and J by 6 bases, with 8 bases left in between. This CDR3 region has 13 residues. Libraries from sorted cells each used some 1 million CD4+ or CD8+ T cells. The chain joins TRBV3-1 to TRBJ2-3, with D unclear. Material: CD4+ T cells from blood. This clonotype was obtained from a woman aged 55-70 years with HTLV-1-associated myelopathy (HAM/TSP). CDR3 coding DNA: TGTGCCAGCAGCCAAGGAGCTGGGGATACGCAGTATTTT. Translated: CASSQGAGDTQYF.